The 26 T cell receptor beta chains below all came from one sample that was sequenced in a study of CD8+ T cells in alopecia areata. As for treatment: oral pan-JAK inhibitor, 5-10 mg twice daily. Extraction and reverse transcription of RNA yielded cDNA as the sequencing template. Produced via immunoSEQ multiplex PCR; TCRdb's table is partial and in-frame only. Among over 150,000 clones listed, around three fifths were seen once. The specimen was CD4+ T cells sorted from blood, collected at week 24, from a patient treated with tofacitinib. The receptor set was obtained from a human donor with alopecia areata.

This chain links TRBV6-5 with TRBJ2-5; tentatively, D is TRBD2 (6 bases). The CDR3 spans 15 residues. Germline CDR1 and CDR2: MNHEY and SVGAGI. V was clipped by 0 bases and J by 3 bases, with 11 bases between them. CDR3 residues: CASSYSSGGEETQYF. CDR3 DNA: TGTGCCAGCAGTTACTCCTCCGGAGGGGAAGAGACCCAGTACTTC.

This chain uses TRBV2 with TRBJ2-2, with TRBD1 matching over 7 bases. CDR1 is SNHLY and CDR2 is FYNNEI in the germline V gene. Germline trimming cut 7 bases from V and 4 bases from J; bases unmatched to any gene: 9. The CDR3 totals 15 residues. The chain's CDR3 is CASTRDRAATGELFF. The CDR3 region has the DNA TGTGCCAGCACAAGAGACAGGGCTGCCACCGGGGAGCTGTTTTTT.

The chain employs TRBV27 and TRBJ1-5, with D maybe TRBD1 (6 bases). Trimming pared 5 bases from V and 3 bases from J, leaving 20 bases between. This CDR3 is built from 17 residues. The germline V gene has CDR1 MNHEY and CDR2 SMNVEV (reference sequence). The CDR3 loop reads CASSPLAGTRINQPQHF. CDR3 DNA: TGTGCCAGCAGTCCCCTAGCCGGGACACGGATCAATCAGCCCCAGCATTTT.

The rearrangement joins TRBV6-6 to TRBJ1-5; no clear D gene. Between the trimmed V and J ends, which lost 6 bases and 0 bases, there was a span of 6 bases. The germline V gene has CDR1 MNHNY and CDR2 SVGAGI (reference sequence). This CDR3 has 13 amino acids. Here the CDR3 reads CASSPVSNQPQHF. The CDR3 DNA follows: TGTGCCAGCAGCCCAGTTAGCAATCAGCCCCAGCATTTT.

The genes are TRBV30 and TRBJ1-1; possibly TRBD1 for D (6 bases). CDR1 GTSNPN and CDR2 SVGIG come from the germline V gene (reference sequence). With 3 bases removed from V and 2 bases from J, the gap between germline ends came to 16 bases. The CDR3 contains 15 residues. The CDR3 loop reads CAWRGGRLINTEAFF. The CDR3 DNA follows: TGTGCCTGGAGGGGGGGGCGGCTTATTAACACTGAAGCTTTCTTT.

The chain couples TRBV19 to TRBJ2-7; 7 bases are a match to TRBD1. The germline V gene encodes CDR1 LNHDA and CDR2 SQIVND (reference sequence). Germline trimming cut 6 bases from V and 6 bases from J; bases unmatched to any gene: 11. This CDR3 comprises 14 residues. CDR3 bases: TGTGCCAGTAGACCCCGACAGGGAACGCGCGAGCAGTACTTC. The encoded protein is CASRPRQGTREQYF.

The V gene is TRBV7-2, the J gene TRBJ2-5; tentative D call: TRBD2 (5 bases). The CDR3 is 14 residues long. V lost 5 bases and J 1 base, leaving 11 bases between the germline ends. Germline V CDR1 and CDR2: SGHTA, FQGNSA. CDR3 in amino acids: CASSPQSGQETQYF. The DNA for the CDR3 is TGTGCCAGCAGCCCCCAAAGCGGCCAAGAGACCCAGTACTTC.

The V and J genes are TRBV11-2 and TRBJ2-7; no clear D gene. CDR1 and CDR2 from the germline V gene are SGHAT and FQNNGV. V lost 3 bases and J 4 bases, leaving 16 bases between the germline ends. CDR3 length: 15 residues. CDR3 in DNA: TGTGCCAGCAGCTTCGGTGTCAGTCCTACGTACGAGCAGTACTTC. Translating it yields CASSFGVSPTYEQYF.

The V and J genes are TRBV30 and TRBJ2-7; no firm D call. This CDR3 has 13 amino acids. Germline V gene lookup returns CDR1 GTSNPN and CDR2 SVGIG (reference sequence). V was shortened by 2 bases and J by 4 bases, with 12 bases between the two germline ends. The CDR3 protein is CAWSTLDLYEQYF. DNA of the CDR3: TGTGCCTGGAGTACATTAGACCTATACGAGCAGTACTTC.

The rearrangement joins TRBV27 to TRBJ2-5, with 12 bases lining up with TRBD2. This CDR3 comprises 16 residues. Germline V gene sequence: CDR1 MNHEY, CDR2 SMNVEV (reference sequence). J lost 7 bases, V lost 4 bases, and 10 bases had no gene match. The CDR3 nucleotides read TGTGCCAGCAGTTCGGGCGGACTAGCGGGGTACGGGACCCAGTACTTC. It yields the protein CASSSGGLAGYGTQYF.

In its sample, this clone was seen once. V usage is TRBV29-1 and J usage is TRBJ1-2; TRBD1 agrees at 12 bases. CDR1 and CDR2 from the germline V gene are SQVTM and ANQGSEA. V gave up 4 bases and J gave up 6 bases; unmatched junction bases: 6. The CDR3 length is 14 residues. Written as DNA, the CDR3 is TGCAGCGTTGTTAGTGGGACAGGGGGCAATGGCTACACCTTC. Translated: CSVVSGTGGNGYTF.

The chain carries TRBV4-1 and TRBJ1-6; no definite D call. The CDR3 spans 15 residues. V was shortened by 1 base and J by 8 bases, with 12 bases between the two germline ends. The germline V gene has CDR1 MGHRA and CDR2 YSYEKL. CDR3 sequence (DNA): TGCGCCAGCAGCCAAGGAGTCCCTAGAGATTCACCCCTCCACTTT. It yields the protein CASSQGVPRDSPLHF.

DNA of the CDR3: TGCGCCAGCAGTTACCGCGAGGACAGGGGCCACGAGCAGTACTTC. Amino acid sequence: CASSYREDRGHEQYF. The V and J genes are TRBV4-1 and TRBJ2-7; TRBD1 aligns across 9 bases. Germline V lookup: CDR1 MGHRA, CDR2 YSYEKL. Losses at the gene ends were 6 bases for V and 5 bases for J; bases not matched to a gene: 11. CDR3 size: 15 residues.

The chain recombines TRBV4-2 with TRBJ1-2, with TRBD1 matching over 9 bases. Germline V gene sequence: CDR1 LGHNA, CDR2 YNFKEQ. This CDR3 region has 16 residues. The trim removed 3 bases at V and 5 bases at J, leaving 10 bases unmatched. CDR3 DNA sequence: TGTGCCAGCAGCCACAGCCCGGGACAGGGTTATTATGGCTACACCTTC. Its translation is CASSHSPGQGYYGYTF.

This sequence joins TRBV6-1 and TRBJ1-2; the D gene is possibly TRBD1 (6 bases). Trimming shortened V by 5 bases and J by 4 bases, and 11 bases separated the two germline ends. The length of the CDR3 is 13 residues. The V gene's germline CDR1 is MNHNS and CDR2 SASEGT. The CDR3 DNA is TGTGCCAGCAGTATGGGACAAGGCTATGGCTACACCTTC. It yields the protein CASSMGQGYGYTF.

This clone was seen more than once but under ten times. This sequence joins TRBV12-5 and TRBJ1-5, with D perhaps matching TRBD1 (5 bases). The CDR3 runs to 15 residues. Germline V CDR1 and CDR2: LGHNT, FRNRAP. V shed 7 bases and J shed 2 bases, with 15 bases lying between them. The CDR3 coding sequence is TGTGCTAGTGCCAAAGCCGGGACCGGCAATCAGCCCCAGCATTTT. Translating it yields CASAKAGTGNQPQHF.

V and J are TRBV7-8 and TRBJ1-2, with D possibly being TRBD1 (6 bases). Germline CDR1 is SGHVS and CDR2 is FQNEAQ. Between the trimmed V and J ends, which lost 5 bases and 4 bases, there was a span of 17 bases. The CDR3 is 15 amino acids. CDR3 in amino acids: CASSPDKGGAYGYTF. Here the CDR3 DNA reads TGTGCCAGCAGCCCCGACAAAGGGGGGGCCTATGGCTACACCTTC.

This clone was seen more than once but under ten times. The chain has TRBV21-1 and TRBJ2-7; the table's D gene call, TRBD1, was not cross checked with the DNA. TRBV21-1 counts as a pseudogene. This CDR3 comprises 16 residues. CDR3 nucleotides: TGTGCCAGCAGCATTTGGACAGGCCCCTCTAGGGACGAGCAGTACTTC. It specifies CASSIWTGPSRDEQYF.

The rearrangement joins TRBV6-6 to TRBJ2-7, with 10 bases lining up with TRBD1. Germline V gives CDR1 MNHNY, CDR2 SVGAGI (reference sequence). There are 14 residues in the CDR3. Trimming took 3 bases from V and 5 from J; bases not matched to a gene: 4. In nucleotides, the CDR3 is TGTGCCAGCAGTTATCGACAGGGGGCGGACGAGCAGTACTTC. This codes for CASSYRQGADEQYF.

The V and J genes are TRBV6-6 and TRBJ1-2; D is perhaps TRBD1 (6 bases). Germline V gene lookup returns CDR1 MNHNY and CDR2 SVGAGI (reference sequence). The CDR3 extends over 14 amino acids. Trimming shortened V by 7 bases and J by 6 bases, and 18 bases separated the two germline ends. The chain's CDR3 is CASTAYTGLNGYTF. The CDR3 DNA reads TGTGCCAGCACAGCCTATACAGGGCTCAATGGCTACACCTTC.

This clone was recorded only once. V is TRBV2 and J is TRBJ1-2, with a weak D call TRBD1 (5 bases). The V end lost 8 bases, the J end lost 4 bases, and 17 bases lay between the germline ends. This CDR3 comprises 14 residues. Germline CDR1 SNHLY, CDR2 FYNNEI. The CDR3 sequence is CASLGLRGGYGYTF. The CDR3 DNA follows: TGTGCCAGCTTGGGACTCAGAGGAGGCTATGGCTACACCTTC.

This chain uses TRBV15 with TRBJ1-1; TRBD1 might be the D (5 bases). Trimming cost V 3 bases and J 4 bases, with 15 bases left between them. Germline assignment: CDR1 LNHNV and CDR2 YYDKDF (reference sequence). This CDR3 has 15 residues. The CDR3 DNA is TGTGCCACCAGCAGCTACGGGACGGCGGGCACTGAAGCTTTCTTT. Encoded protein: CATSSYGTAGTEAFF. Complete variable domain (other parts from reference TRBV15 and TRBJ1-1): DAMVIQNPRYQVTQFGKPVTLSCSQTLNHNVMYWYQQKSSQAPKLLFHYYDKDFNNEADTPDNFQSRRPNTSFCFLDIRSPGLGDTAMYLCATSSYGTAGTEAFFGQGTRLTVV.

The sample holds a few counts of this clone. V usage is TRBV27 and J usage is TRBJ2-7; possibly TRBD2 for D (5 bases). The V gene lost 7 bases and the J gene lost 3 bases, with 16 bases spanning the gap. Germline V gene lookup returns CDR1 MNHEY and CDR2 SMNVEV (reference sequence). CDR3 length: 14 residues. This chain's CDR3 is CASIPGGVVYEQYF. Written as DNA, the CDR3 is TGTGCCAGCATACCCGGAGGAGTGGTCTACGAGCAGTACTTC.

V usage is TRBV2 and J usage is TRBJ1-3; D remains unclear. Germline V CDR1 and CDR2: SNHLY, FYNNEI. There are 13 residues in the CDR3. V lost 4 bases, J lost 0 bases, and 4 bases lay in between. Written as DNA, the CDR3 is TGTGCCAGCAGTGTCCTCTCTGGAAACACCATATATTTT. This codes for CASSVLSGNTIYF.

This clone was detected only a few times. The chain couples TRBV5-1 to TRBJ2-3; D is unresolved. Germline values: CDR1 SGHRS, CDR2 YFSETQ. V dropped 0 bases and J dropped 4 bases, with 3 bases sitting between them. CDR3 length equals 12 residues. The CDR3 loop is CASSLESDTQYF. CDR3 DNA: TGCGCCAGCAGCTTGGAATCAGATACGCAGTATTTT.

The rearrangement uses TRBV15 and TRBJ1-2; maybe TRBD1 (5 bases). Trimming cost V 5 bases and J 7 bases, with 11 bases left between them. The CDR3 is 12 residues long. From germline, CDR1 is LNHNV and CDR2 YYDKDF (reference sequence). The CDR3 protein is CATSPGLSGYTF. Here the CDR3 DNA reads TGTGCCACCAGCCCGGGACTGAGTGGCTACACCTTC. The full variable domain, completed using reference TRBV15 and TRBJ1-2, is DAMVIQNPRYQVTQFGKPVTLSCSQTLNHNVMYWYQQKSSQAPKLLFHYYDKDFNNEADTPDNFQSRRPNTSFCFLDIRSPGLGDTAMYLCATSPGLSGYTFGSGTRLTVV.